This T cell receptor beta chain was profiled in a study of a mutant IDH1 vaccine in newly diagnosed glioma. Study overall: Patients got their first vaccination 4-6 weeks after radiotherapy alone, or with temozolomide cycles.

Described time point: week 23, last vaccination. What each vaccine dose contained was 300 ug of mutant IDH1 20-mer peptide, accompanied by topical imiquimod. The donor cohort comprised cases of new WHO grade 3 or 4 IDH1-mutant, ATRX-lost astrocytoma. Profiled with immunoSEQ multiplex PCR; TCRdb holds only in-frame clones, not every one. The table has under 85,000 clones, approximately 85% seen once; the top ten hold 0.77%. Germline V lookup: CDR1 SEHNR, CDR2 FQNEAQ (reference sequence). With 5 bases removed from V and 12 bases from J, the gap between germline ends came to 17 bases. CDR3 length equals 12 residues. As regards this clone: Its cognate antigen is unknown.

The rearrangement links TRBV7-9 to TRBJ2-7; a weak D match, TRBD1 (5 bases). The sequence was obtained from a woman in her forties or fifties with glioma. Sequenced here: PBMCs, sampled from a glioma patient whose treatment included an IDH1 peptide vaccine. The CDR3 reads CASSLTGVDRYF. The CDR3 DNA reads TGTGCCAGCAGCCTAACAGGAGTCGATAGGTACTTC.